A selection of T cell receptor beta chains follows, all from one sample in a study of siplizumab effects on memory and regulatory T cells. TCRdb's table, derived via immunoSEQ multiplex PCR, lists solely in-frame clones and lacks some. The sample contains about 120,000 clones, 80% to 95% of which appear only once. What was sequenced was non-Treg CD4+ T cells sorted from blood. Source of these receptors: a human donor in good health. The CDR3 runs from the conserved cysteine through the conserved F or W. Fields, in order: V gene, D gene, J gene, clone size, CDR3 protein, CDR3 DNA. A D gene is named only where the DNA matches it firmly. The size of a clone is reported for some rows only, either as once, few or many, or as a class for expanded clones.

V gene: TRBV7-9; D gene: TRBD1; J gene: TRBJ2-3; clone size: -; CDR3 protein: CASSPDRGSDTQYF; CDR3 DNA: TGTGCCAGCAGCCCGGACAGGGGGTCAGATACGCAGTATTTT
V gene: TRBV27; D gene: -; J gene: TRBJ2-3; clone size: -; CDR3 protein: CASSPRGNPDTQYF; CDR3 DNA: TGTGCCAGCAGTCCCCGGGGGAACCCAGATACGCAGTATTTT
V gene: TRBV6-6; D gene: TRBD1; J gene: TRBJ1-1; clone size: -; CDR3 protein: CASLQGGVMNTEAFF; CDR3 DNA: TGTGCCAGCTTACAGGGGGGGGTAATGAACACTGAAGCTTTCTTT
V gene: TRBV20-1; D gene: -; J gene: TRBJ1-2; clone size: -; CDR3 protein: CSALDADRYTF; CDR3 DNA: TGCAGTGCCCTAGACGCGGATCGCTACACCTTC
V gene: TRBV25-1; D gene: -; J gene: TRBJ1-1; clone size: -; CDR3 protein: CASSEFRGGFTEAFF; CDR3 DNA: TGTGCCAGCAGTGAATTCAGGGGAGGGTTCACTGAAGCTTTCTTT
V gene: TRBV7-9; D gene: -; J gene: TRBJ2-2; clone size: -; CDR3 protein: CASSLLSTGTGELFF; CDR3 DNA: TGTGCCAGCAGCTTATTAAGTACAGGGACCGGGGAGCTGTTTTTT
V gene: TRBV20-1; D gene: TRBD1; J gene: TRBJ1-1; clone size: -; CDR3 protein: CSARPGQEAFF; CDR3 DNA: TGCAGTGCTAGACCGGGACAGGAAGCTTTCTTT
V gene: TRBV27; D gene: -; J gene: TRBJ2-7; clone size: -; CDR3 protein: CASSFGGFHSEQYF; CDR3 DNA: TGTGCCAGCAGTTTTGGGGGGTTCCACTCCGAGCAGTACTTC
V gene: TRBV29-1; D gene: -; J gene: TRBJ2-2; clone size: -; CDR3 protein: CSVEARAGELFF; CDR3 DNA: TGCAGCGTTGAAGCCAGGGCCGGGGAGCTGTTTTTT
V gene: TRBV5-1; D gene: -; J gene: TRBJ2-5; clone size: -; CDR3 protein: CASSSNRLGGKGETQYF; CDR3 DNA: TGCGCCAGCAGCAGCAACCGTCTCGGGGGCAAGGGAGAGACCCAGTACTTC
V gene: TRBV10-3; D gene: TRBD1; J gene: TRBJ1-6; clone size: -; CDR3 protein: CAISEEGTGRSPLHF; CDR3 DNA: TGTGCCATCAGTGAGGAAGGGACAGGGAGGTCACCCCTCCACTTT
V gene: TRBV7-2; D gene: TRBD2; J gene: TRBJ2-3; clone size: -; CDR3 protein: CASSPSLAGGSDTQYF; CDR3 DNA: TGTGCCAGCAGCCCCTCACTAGCGGGGGGTAGTGATACGCAGTATTTT
V gene: TRBV14; D gene: TRBD1; J gene: TRBJ2-1; clone size: -; CDR3 protein: CASSQDWGQAYNEQFF; CDR3 DNA: TGTGCCAGCAGCCAAGATTGGGGACAGGCCTACAATGAGCAGTTCTTC
V gene: TRBV5-8; D gene: -; J gene: TRBJ2-5; clone size: -; CDR3 protein: CASSLVGGAKRETQYF; CDR3 DNA: TGTGCCAGCAGCTTGGTAGGGGGGGCCAAGAGAGAGACCCAGTACTTC
V gene: TRBV7-3; D gene: -; J gene: TRBJ2-3; clone size: once; CDR3 protein: CASSLSPSTDTQYF; CDR3 DNA: TGTGCCAGCAGCTTATCTCCCAGCACAGATACGCAGTATTTT
V gene: TRBV6-5; D gene: -; J gene: TRBJ1-4; clone size: once; CDR3 protein: CASRNRENEKLFF; CDR3 DNA: TGTGCCAGCCGAAACAGGGAAAATGAAAAACTGTTTTTT
V gene: TRBV11-2; D gene: -; J gene: TRBJ2-2; clone size: -; CDR3 protein: CASSLAWVGELFF; CDR3 DNA: TGTGCCAGCAGCTTAGCGTGGGTTGGGGAGCTGTTTTTT
V gene: TRBV5-1; D gene: TRBD2; J gene: TRBJ2-5; clone size: once; CDR3 protein: CASSLGGGQETQYF; CDR3 DNA: TGCGCCAGCAGCTTAGGCGGGGGGCAAGAGACCCAGTACTTC
V gene: TRBV7-9; D gene: -; J gene: TRBJ2-7; clone size: -; CDR3 protein: CASSFQGSDYEQYF; CDR3 DNA: TGTGCCAGCAGCTTCCAGGGGTCAGACTACGAGCAGTACTTC
V gene: TRBV18; D gene: TRBD1; J gene: TRBJ1-2; clone size: -; CDR3 protein: CASSPGQSDYGYTF; CDR3 DNA: TGTGCCAGCTCACCGGGACAGAGCGACTATGGCTACACCTTC
V gene: TRBV4-1; D gene: -; J gene: TRBJ2-5; clone size: -; CDR3 protein: CASSQGGYRIETQYF; CDR3 DNA: TGCGCCAGCAGCCAAGGTGGCTACAGGATAGAGACCCAGTACTTC
V gene: TRBV9; D gene: TRBD2; J gene: TRBJ2-2; clone size: few; CDR3 protein: CASSVAGRGDTGELFF; CDR3 DNA: TGTGCCAGCAGCGTAGCCGGGAGGGGGGACACCGGGGAGCTGTTTTTT
V gene: TRBV9; D gene: -; J gene: TRBJ2-5; clone size: once; CDR3 protein: CASSATDLQETQYF; CDR3 DNA: TGTGCCAGCAGCGCGACCGATCTCCAAGAGACCCAGTACTTC
V gene: TRBV6-5; D gene: TRBD2; J gene: TRBJ2-3; clone size: -; CDR3 protein: CASSYPLAGGPNTQYF; CDR3 DNA: TGTGCCAGCAGTTATCCTTTAGCGGGGGGGCCGAATACGCAGTATTTT
V gene: TRBV7-9; D gene: -; J gene: TRBJ2-1; clone size: -; CDR3 protein: CASSLVKQDRPNEQFF; CDR3 DNA: TGTGCCAGCAGCTTAGTTAAACAGGACAGACCCAATGAGCAGTTCTTC
V gene: TRBV6-5; D gene: TRBD1; J gene: TRBJ1-1; clone size: -; CDR3 protein: CASSYSPGQGRVGAFF; CDR3 DNA: TGTGCCAGCAGTTACTCTCCGGGACAGGGTCGGGTTGGAGCTTTCTTT
V gene: TRBV28; D gene: -; J gene: TRBJ1-2; clone size: -; CDR3 protein: CASSPDTFSYGYTF; CDR3 DNA: TGTGCCAGCAGTCCAGACACCTTTTCTTATGGCTACACCTTC
V gene: TRBV15; D gene: -; J gene: TRBJ2-5; clone size: -; CDR3 protein: CATSKQRTPTRGTQYF; CDR3 DNA: TGTGCCACCAGCAAGCAGAGGACACCAACAAGGGGGACCCAGTACTTC
V gene: TRBV7-9; D gene: -; J gene: TRBJ1-1; clone size: once; CDR3 protein: CASAATGLDAFF; CDR3 DNA: TGTGCCAGCGCCGCGACGGGACTGGACGCTTTCTTT
V gene: TRBV5-1; D gene: -; J gene: TRBJ2-2; clone size: -; CDR3 protein: CASSSPTGELFF; CDR3 DNA: TGCGCCAGCAGCTCCCCCACCGGGGAGCTGTTTTTT
V gene: TRBV9; D gene: TRBD1; J gene: TRBJ2-5; clone size: -; CDR3 protein: CASGRSGGVMETQYF; CDR3 DNA: TGTGCCAGCGGGAGATCAGGGGGCGTTATGGAGACCCAGTACTTC
V gene: TRBV27; D gene: TRBD1; J gene: TRBJ1-2; clone size: -; CDR3 protein: CASSLNRGLGGYTF; CDR3 DNA: TGTGCCAGCAGTCTGAACAGGGGGCTAGGTGGCTACACCTTC
V gene: TRBV2; D gene: -; J gene: TRBJ1-1; clone size: -; CDR3 protein: CASSHIISNTEAFF; CDR3 DNA: TGTGCCAGCAGCCATATCATTTCTAACACTGAAGCTTTCTTT
V gene: TRBV19; D gene: -; J gene: TRBJ1-5; clone size: few; CDR3 protein: CASSVPGKAVLGQHF; CDR3 DNA: TGTGCCAGTAGTGTACCGGGGAAGGCGGTGTTGGGCCAGCATTTT
V gene: TRBV7-9; D gene: -; J gene: TRBJ2-1; clone size: -; CDR3 protein: CASSQRGDEQFF; CDR3 DNA: TGTGCCAGCAGCCAGAGGGGGGATGAGCAGTTCTTC
V gene: TRBV19; D gene: -; J gene: TRBJ1-1; clone size: -; CDR3 protein: CASSISITARDTEAFF; CDR3 DNA: TGTGCCAGTAGTATTAGTATTACAGCCAGGGACACTGAAGCTTTCTTT
V gene: TRBV4-1; D gene: -; J gene: TRBJ1-3; clone size: -; CDR3 protein: CASSQDDHLGNTIYF; CDR3 DNA: TGCGCCAGCAGCCAAGACGATCACCTTGGAAACACCATATATTTT
V gene: TRBV5-4; D gene: TRBD2; J gene: TRBJ2-1; clone size: -; CDR3 protein: CASSLTSGSYNEQFF; CDR3 DNA: TGTGCCAGCAGCTTGACTAGCGGGTCCTACAATGAGCAGTTCTTC
V gene: TRBV25-1; D gene: -; J gene: TRBJ2-2; clone size: -; CDR3 protein: CASSDQDRNTGELFF; CDR3 DNA: TGTGCCAGCAGTGACCAAGACAGGAACACCGGGGAGCTGTTTTTT
V gene: TRBV2; D gene: -; J gene: TRBJ1-1; clone size: -; CDR3 protein: CASSSTGNTEAFF; CDR3 DNA: TGTGCCAGCAGTTCGACAGGGAACACTGAAGCTTTCTTT
V gene: TRBV15; D gene: -; J gene: TRBJ2-1; clone size: -; CDR3 protein: CATSGVSPRSYNEQFF; CDR3 DNA: TGTGCCACCAGCGGGGTATCTCCCCGATCCTACAATGAGCAGTTCTTC
V gene: TRBV7-2; D gene: -; J gene: TRBJ2-7; clone size: -; CDR3 protein: CASSLVSGYEQYF; CDR3 DNA: TGTGCCAGCAGCTTAGTCTCGGGCTACGAGCAGTACTTC
V gene: TRBV4-2; D gene: TRBD1; J gene: TRBJ1-1; clone size: -; CDR3 protein: CASSQQGAEAFF; CDR3 DNA: TGTGCCAGCAGCCAACAGGGGGCCGAAGCTTTCTTT